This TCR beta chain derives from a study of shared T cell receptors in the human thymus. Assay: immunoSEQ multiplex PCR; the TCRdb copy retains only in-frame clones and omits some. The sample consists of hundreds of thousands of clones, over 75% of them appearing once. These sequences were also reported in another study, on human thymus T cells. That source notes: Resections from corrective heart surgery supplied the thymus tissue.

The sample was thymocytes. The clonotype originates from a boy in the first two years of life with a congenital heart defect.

The CDR3 coding sequence is TGTGCCAGCAGCTTGAGGAGGGGGCCCGATACGCAGTATTTT. Translating it yields CASSLRRGPDTQYF. This rearrangement joins TRBV7-2 to TRBJ2-3; a weak D match, TRBD1 (7 bases). This CDR3 comprises 14 residues. Trimming left V 3 bases short and J 6 bases short, with 13 bases between. The germline V gene has CDR1 SGHTA and CDR2 FQGNSA.